A selection of T cell receptor beta chains follows, all from one sample in a study of CD8 T cells in Susac syndrome. A single record per CDR3 protein comes from TCRdb applying MiXCR to the immunoSEQ multiplex PCR reads. The sample carries roughly 130,000 distinct CDR3 sequences, about 95% recorded once. Sequencing was performed on CD4+ T cells from PBMCs. These receptors were collected from a human donor with multiple sclerosis. Both conserved end residues are part of each CDR3. The order of the fields is J gene, CDR3 length, clone size, D gene, V gene, CDR3 protein, CDR3 DNA. A D gene is named only where the DNA matches it firmly. Clone size is not always given. Where it is, it says once, few, many or a class for expanded clones.

j_gene: TRBJ1-2
len: 14
abundance: -
d_gene: -
v_gene: TRBV7-2
CDR3aa: CASSLRTENYGYTF
CDR3nt: TGTGCCAGCAGCTTAAGGACAGAGAACTATGGCTACACCTTC

j_gene: TRBJ2-3
len: 17
abundance: -
d_gene: TRBD2
v_gene: TRBV30
CDR3aa: CAWSFIIAGDTTDTQYF
CDR3nt: TGTGCCTGGAGTTTTATCATAGCGGGGGACACCACAGATACGCAGTATTTT

j_gene: TRBJ1-2
len: 16
abundance: -
d_gene: -
v_gene: TRBV5-6
CDR3aa: CASSSQGRTDLYGYTF
CDR3nt: TGTGCCAGCAGCTCGCAGGGAAGGACGGACCTCTATGGCTACACCTTC

j_gene: TRBJ1-2
len: 12
abundance: few
d_gene: -
v_gene: TRBV3-1
CDR3aa: CASSQGVGGYTF
CDR3nt: TGTGCCAGCAGCCAAGGGGTTGGTGGCTACACCTTC

j_gene: TRBJ2-5
len: 15
abundance: -
d_gene: -
v_gene: TRBV18
CDR3aa: CASSRGWGDGETQYF
CDR3nt: TGTGCCAGCTCACGAGGGTGGGGAGACGGTGAGACCCAGTACTTC

j_gene: TRBJ2-1
len: 13
abundance: -
d_gene: TRBD2
v_gene: TRBV29-1
CDR3aa: CSVPGLAGGEQFF
CDR3nt: TGCAGCGTCCCGGGACTAGCGGGAGGTGAGCAGTTCTTC

j_gene: TRBJ2-2
len: 14
abundance: -
d_gene: -
v_gene: TRBV12-5
CDR3aa: CASGSGGDTGELFF
CDR3nt: TGTGCTAGTGGTTCTGGGGGCGACACCGGGGAGCTGTTTTTT

j_gene: TRBJ1-6
len: 16
abundance: -
d_gene: TRBD1
v_gene: TRBV30
CDR3aa: CAWTTGQASRNSPLHF
CDR3nt: TGTGCCTGGACAACGGGACAGGCGAGTAGGAATTCACCCCTCCACTTT

j_gene: TRBJ2-4
len: 15
abundance: -
d_gene: -
v_gene: TRBV28
CDR3aa: CASSPPQGLGSIQYF
CDR3nt: TGTGCCAGCAGTCCGCCTCAGGGGTTAGGGAGCATTCAGTACTTC

j_gene: TRBJ2-1
len: 17
abundance: -
d_gene: -
v_gene: TRBV29-1
CDR3aa: CSVEAGASASSYNEQFF
CDR3nt: TGCAGCGTTGAAGCCGGGGCTAGCGCCAGCTCCTACAATGAGCAGTTCTTC

j_gene: TRBJ2-6
len: 17
abundance: -
d_gene: TRBD2
v_gene: TRBV6-5
CDR3aa: CASNSYGRPSGANVLTF
CDR3nt: TGTGCCAGCAATTCATACGGGAGGCCCTCTGGGGCCAACGTCCTGACTTTC

j_gene: TRBJ1-1
len: 12
abundance: -
d_gene: -
v_gene: TRBV14
CDR3aa: CASGRRNTEAFF
CDR3nt: TGTGCCAGCGGGCGGCGAAACACTGAAGCTTTCTTT

j_gene: TRBJ2-1
len: 16
abundance: -
d_gene: TRBD1
v_gene: TRBV24-1
CDR3aa: CATSDPGTGVGSEQFF
CDR3nt: TGTGCCACCAGTGATCCCGGGACAGGGGTGGGGAGTGAGCAGTTCTTC

j_gene: TRBJ1-1
len: 16
abundance: -
d_gene: TRBD1
v_gene: TRBV7-2
CDR3aa: CASSLAATGTGREAFF
CDR3nt: TGTGCCAGCAGCTTAGCGGCAACCGGGACAGGGAGGGAAGCTTTCTTT

j_gene: TRBJ1-1
len: 14
abundance: -
d_gene: -
v_gene: TRBV30
CDR3aa: CAWSVPGLNTEAFF
CDR3nt: TGTGCCTGGAGTGTGCCAGGCTTGAACACTGAAGCTTTCTTT

j_gene: TRBJ1-2
len: 14
abundance: -
d_gene: TRBD1
v_gene: TRBV12-3/TRBV12-4
CDR3aa: CASSLTTGNYGYTF
CDR3nt: TGTGCCAGCAGTTTAACGACAGGGAACTATGGCTACACCTTC

j_gene: TRBJ2-2
len: 14
abundance: -
d_gene: TRBD1
v_gene: TRBV7-9
CDR3aa: CASSNDRVTGELFF
CDR3nt: TGTGCCAGCAGCAATGACAGGGTAACCGGGGAGCTGTTTTTT

j_gene: TRBJ1-6
len: 16
abundance: -
d_gene: TRBD1
v_gene: TRBV30
CDR3aa: CAWRQTGGAGNSPLHF
CDR3nt: TGTGCCTGGAGACAAACAGGGGGCGCGGGGAATTCACCCCTCCACTTT

j_gene: TRBJ2-7
len: 16
abundance: once
d_gene: TRBD1
v_gene: TRBV12-3/TRBV12-4
CDR3aa: CASSPKGRDRHYEQYF
CDR3nt: TGTGCCAGCAGTCCAAAGGGTAGGGACAGGCACTACGAGCAGTACTTC

j_gene: TRBJ2-1
len: 14
abundance: -
d_gene: -
v_gene: TRBV3-1
CDR3aa: CASSQDLDYNEQFF
CDR3nt: TGTGCCAGCAGCCAAGATCTGGACTACAATGAGCAGTTCTTC

j_gene: TRBJ2-1
len: 13
abundance: -
d_gene: -
v_gene: TRBV15
CDR3aa: CATSRAAPGEQFF
CDR3nt: TGTGCCACCAGCAGAGCTGCTCCCGGGGAGCAGTTCTTC

j_gene: TRBJ1-2
len: 14
abundance: -
d_gene: -
v_gene: TRBV6-5
CDR3aa: CASTPGRGVYGYTF
CDR3nt: TGTGCCAGCACGCCGGGGCGAGGGGTCTATGGCTACACCTTC

j_gene: TRBJ2-7
len: 14
abundance: -
d_gene: -
v_gene: TRBV20-1
CDR3aa: CSASAASVVSEQYF
CDR3nt: TGCAGTGCTAGCGCCGCTTCCGTGGTCTCCGAGCAGTACTTC

j_gene: TRBJ2-3
len: 16
abundance: -
d_gene: TRBD2
v_gene: TRBV29-1
CDR3aa: CSVEKSRNLAADTQYF
CDR3nt: TGCAGCGTTGAGAAGAGTAGAAATCTAGCGGCAGATACGCAGTATTTT

j_gene: TRBJ2-5
len: 14
abundance: -
d_gene: -
v_gene: TRBV7-9
CDR3aa: CASSFRQNQETQYF
CDR3nt: TGTGCCAGCAGCTTCCGACAGAACCAAGAGACCCAGTACTTC

j_gene: TRBJ2-1
len: 15
abundance: -
d_gene: -
v_gene: TRBV4-3
CDR3aa: CASSQRQGISNEQFF
CDR3nt: TGCGCCAGCAGCCAGCGGCAGGGAATTAGTAATGAGCAGTTCTTC

j_gene: TRBJ2-7
len: 15
abundance: -
d_gene: -
v_gene: TRBV27
CDR3aa: CASRPKPGLSYEQYF
CDR3nt: TGTGCCAGCAGACCAAAGCCGGGGCTCTCCTACGAGCAGTACTTC

j_gene: TRBJ2-3
len: 15
abundance: -
d_gene: -
v_gene: TRBV6-1
CDR3aa: CASSKADRGTDTQYF
CDR3nt: TGTGCCAGCAGTAAAGCGGACAGAGGGACAGATACGCAGTATTTT

j_gene: TRBJ1-4
len: 14
abundance: -
d_gene: TRBD1
v_gene: TRBV12-3/TRBV12-4
CDR3aa: CASRGQVIYEKLFF
CDR3nt: TGTGCCAGCAGGGGACAGGTGATCTATGAAAAACTGTTTTTT

j_gene: TRBJ1-1
len: 13
abundance: -
d_gene: TRBD1
v_gene: TRBV29-1
CDR3aa: CSDGQGLNTEAFF
CDR3nt: TGCAGCGACGGACAGGGACTGAACACTGAAGCTTTCTTT

j_gene: TRBJ2-1
len: 15
abundance: -
d_gene: TRBD2
v_gene: TRBV6-5
CDR3aa: CASRESGGVYNEQFF
CDR3nt: TGTGCCAGCAGAGAAAGCGGGGGGGTTTACAATGAGCAGTTCTTC

j_gene: TRBJ2-2
len: 16
abundance: -
d_gene: TRBD1
v_gene: TRBV24-1
CDR3aa: CATSDPGQGDTGELFF
CDR3nt: TGTGCCACCAGTGATCCGGGACAGGGAGACACCGGGGAGCTGTTTTTT

j_gene: TRBJ1-5
len: 16
abundance: -
d_gene: -
v_gene: TRBV6-5
CDR3aa: CASSYRGGVGDQPQHF
CDR3nt: TGTGCCAGCAGTTACAGGGGAGGGGTCGGTGATCAGCCCCAGCATTTT

j_gene: TRBJ2-7
len: 12
abundance: once
d_gene: -
v_gene: TRBV19
CDR3aa: CASSTGEYEQYF
CDR3nt: TGTGCCAGTAGTACGGGGGAATACGAGCAGTACTTC

j_gene: TRBJ1-2
len: 15
abundance: -
d_gene: -
v_gene: TRBV5-4
CDR3aa: CASSFRDRPNYGYTF
CDR3nt: TGTGCCAGCAGCTTCAGGGACCGACCTAACTATGGCTACACCTTC

j_gene: TRBJ2-7
len: 15
abundance: -
d_gene: TRBD2
v_gene: TRBV9
CDR3aa: CASSVGLAEPYEQYF
CDR3nt: TGTGCCAGCAGCGTGGGACTAGCGGAGCCCTACGAGCAGTACTTC

j_gene: TRBJ2-7
len: 13
abundance: -
d_gene: TRBD2
v_gene: TRBV20-1
CDR3aa: CSARVAGVGEQYF
CDR3nt: TGCAGTGCTAGGGTTGCGGGAGTGGGGGAGCAGTACTTC